Shown below are 25 T cell receptor beta chains from a single sample sequenced in a study of shared clonotypes between healthy human individuals. The data were produced by immunoSEQ multiplex PCR, yet TCRdb's version contains in-frame clones alone and is incomplete. There are about 600,000 clones in the sample; roughly 95% occur only once, and around 0.097% lies in the top ten. As defined, naive CD8 cells were CD45RO-negative and positively selected for CCR7, with terminally differentiated effector memory CD45RA+ cells excluded. Sequencing was performed on naive CD8+ T cells sorted from blood. The receptors derive from a woman in her twenties or thirties in good health.

V gene TRBV4-2 combines with J gene TRBJ1-2, with D perhaps matching TRBD1 (6 bases). The CDR3 has 13 amino acids. The germline CDR1 and CDR2 sequences are LGHNA and YNFKEQ. The V and J ends lost 0 bases and 6 bases respectively, with 8 bases between them. In DNA form, the CDR3 reads TGTGCCAGCAGCCAAGACCAGGGGCATGGCTACACCTTC. This translates into CASSQDQGHGYTF.

J is TRBJ2-1 and V is TRBV5-8, with 7 bases that match TRBD1. After removal of 4 bases from V and 4 bases from J, the junction contained 5 bases not matched to a gene. Per germline, CDR1 SGHTS and CDR2 YDEGEE. The CDR3 runs 14 residues. The CDR3 spells CASSAPGQYNEQFF. The CDR3 region has the DNA TGTGCCAGCAGCGCCCCGGGACAGTACAATGAGCAGTTCTTC.

This clone was seen a few times. V gene TRBV7-2 combines with J gene TRBJ2-7; D tentatively fits TRBD1 or TRBD2 (5 bases each). This CDR3 has 12 amino acids. Germline V gene lookup returns CDR1 SGHTA and CDR2 FQGNSA. V gave up 2 bases and J gave up 6 bases, with 8 bases separating them. In nucleotides, the CDR3 is TGTGCCAGCAGCTTATACGGGGCCGAGCAGTACTTC. Protein sequence: CASSLYGAEQYF.

The chain recombines TRBV21-1 with TRBJ2-1; the DNA was not used to check the table's D call, TRBD2. TRBV21-1 counts as a pseudogene. This CDR3 has 20 residues. The CDR3 sequence: CASSKEVRLAGIEAYNEQFF. CDR3 bases: TGTGCCAGCAGCAAAGAGGTGAGGCTAGCGGGAATAGAGGCCTACAATGAGCAGTTCTTC.

The DNA of the CDR3 is TGTGCCAGCAGCTTAGGTGGGGGAGGGCCAGGGGATACGCAGTATTTT. Its protein is CASSLGGGGPGDTQYF. The chain combines TRBV7-2 with TRBJ2-3; 7 nucleotides match TRBD2. The germline V gene has CDR1 SGHTA and CDR2 FQGNSA. V shed 1 base, J shed 6 bases, and the junction held 10 bases outside the gene matches. The CDR3 runs 16 residues.

The V gene is TRBV6-5, the J gene TRBJ2-1; tentatively, D is TRBD1 or TRBD2 (5 bases each). The CDR3 is made up of 15 amino acids. Trimming cost V 0 bases and J 5 bases, with 11 bases left between them. From germline, CDR1 is MNHEY and CDR2 SVGAGI. Here the CDR3 DNA reads TGTGCCAGCAGTTACTCGTTTCGGGACGACAATGAGCAGTTCTTC. Its translation: CASSYSFRDDNEQFF.

This chain joins TRBV14 and TRBJ2-1, with D unresolved. Per the germline V gene, CDR1 is SGHDN and CDR2 is FVKESK. The CDR3 runs 14 residues. V lost 4 bases and J lost 8, with 15 bases in between. Here the CDR3 reads CASSPSRSWDEQFF. CDR3 DNA: TGTGCCAGCAGCCCCAGTAGGTCTTGGGATGAGCAGTTCTTC.

Comment on this clone: The sample holds other DNA sequences that translate to the same CDR3. V is TRBV13 and J is TRBJ2-7; no reliable D call. The length of the CDR3 is 13 residues. Germline V gene data show CDR1 as PRHDT and CDR2 as FYEKMQ (reference sequence). V lost 2 bases and J lost 0, with 5 bases in between. As DNA, the CDR3 is TGTGCCAGCAGCTTAACGGCCTCCTACGAGCAGTACTTC. This codes for CASSLTASYEQYF.

In this sample, this clone turned up once. This chain links TRBV13 with TRBJ2-4; possible D gene TRBD2, 6 bases. The CDR3 contains 17 residues. Trimming took 0 bases from V and 2 from J, leaving 14 bases between them. Germline lookup yields CDR1 PRHDT and CDR2 FYEKMQ (reference sequence). The CDR3 DNA is TGTGCCAGCAGCTTAGGATACTCGGGACTTACCAAAAACATTCAGTACTTC. As protein: CASSLGYSGLTKNIQYF.

CDR3 nucleotides: TGCGCCAGCAGCTACAATCCCCCGCAAGTGAACACTGAAGCTTTCTTT. It codes for CASSYNPPQVNTEAFF. The J gene is TRBJ1-1, the V gene TRBV5-1; D remains ambiguous. This CDR3 contains 16 residues. Trimming stripped 3 bases from V and 0 bases from J, with 15 bases between. CDR1 is SGHRS and CDR2 is YFSETQ in the germline V gene.

This chain connects TRBV27 to TRBJ2-5, with TRBD1 as a possible D gene (7 bases). CDR3 size: 17 residues. The V and J ends lost 0 bases and 5 bases respectively, with 19 bases between them. Germline values: CDR1 MNHEY, CDR2 SMNVEV (reference sequence). CDR3 sequence reads: CASSLSFAGGGWETQYF. For the CDR3, the DNA is TGTGCCAGCAGTTTATCGTTCGCAGGGGGAGGTTGGGAGACCCAGTACTTC.

The V call is TRBV2, the J call TRBJ2-7; either TRBD1 or TRBD2 may supply D (5 bases each). Trimming removed 5 bases from V and 2 bases from J, with 13 bases in between. CDR3 length equals 14 residues. Germline V gene lookup returns CDR1 SNHLY and CDR2 FYNNEI. The CDR3 DNA is TGTGCCAGCAGTAGGTTTCGGGACCCCTACGAGCAGTACTTC. It yields the protein CASSRFRDPYEQYF.

The chain employs TRBV13 and TRBJ2-1; D possibly corresponds to TRBD2 (6 bases). V was shortened by 5 bases and J by 8 bases, with 16 bases between the two germline ends. Germline CDR1 reads PRHDT; CDR2 reads FYEKMQ (reference sequence). This CDR3 region has 14 residues. The CDR3 nucleotides are TGTGCCAGCAGCCTACCGGGACTTGACGATGAGCAGTTCTTC. Its translation: CASSLPGLDDEQFF.

The chain carries TRBV27 and TRBJ2-1; 9 bases fit TRBD1. V was pared by 5 bases and J by 4 bases, with 6 bases of the junction left unmatched. The germline V gene has CDR1 MNHEY and CDR2 SMNVEV (reference sequence). This CDR3 is built from 15 residues. Here the CDR3 reads CASSGGQGLYNEQFF. The CDR3, as DNA: TGTGCCAGCAGTGGGGGACAGGGCCTATACAATGAGCAGTTCTTC.

The rearrangement joins TRBV27 to TRBJ1-1, with unresolved D. From germline, CDR1 is MNHEY and CDR2 SMNVEV (reference sequence). V shed 0 bases and J shed 5 bases, with 7 bases lying between them. CDR3 size: 13 residues. The CDR3, as DNA: TGTGCCAGCAGTTTATCCAGGAAAACTGAAGCTTTCTTT. Translating gives CASSLSRKTEAFF.

The CDR3 sequence is CASSFYNEQFF. The CDR3 region has the DNA TGTGCCAGCAGCTTCTACAATGAGCAGTTCTTC. The chain couples TRBV5-6 to TRBJ2-1, with D hard to call. The germline gives CDR1 SGHDT, CDR2 YYEEEE. CDR3 length: 11 amino acids. V was shortened by 2 bases and J by 3 bases, with 0 bases between the two germline ends.

The rearrangement uses TRBV6-5 and TRBJ2-1, with D possibly being TRBD2 (6 bases). This CDR3 has 15 amino acids. Germline V gives CDR1 MNHEY, CDR2 SVGAGI. V lost 3 bases and J 3 bases, leaving 12 bases between the germline ends. The CDR3 DNA reads TGTGCCAGCAGTTATGGGACTTACTTCTACAATGAGCAGTTCTTC. Its translation is CASSYGTYFYNEQFF.

CDR3 loop: CSARLDEQFF. CDR3 sequence (DNA): TGCAGTGCCCGTCTTGACGAGCAGTTCTTC. The chain joins TRBV20-1 to TRBJ2-1, with D hard to call. With 6 bases removed from V and 10 bases from J, the gap between germline ends came to 10 bases. Germline loops: CDR1 DFQATT, CDR2 SNEGSKA (reference sequence). The CDR3 is made up of 10 amino acids.

This sequence joins TRBV13 and TRBJ2-2; 10 nucleotides align to TRBD1. The J segment lost 5 bases and the V segment lost 3 bases, leaving 6 bases of the junction unmatched. Germline V CDR1 and CDR2: PRHDT, FYEKMQ (reference sequence). CDR3 length: 16 residues. The CDR3 DNA sequence: TGTGCCAGCAGCTTCGCCGGGACAGGGGCGACCGGGGAGCTGTTTTTT. This gives the protein CASSFAGTGATGELFF.

Comments on this clone: This CDR3 is also generated by other DNA sequences in the sample. The V and J genes are TRBV5-6 and TRBJ2-7; D is ambiguous. CDR3 length: 11 amino acids. Trimming pared 0 bases from V and 7 bases from J, leaving 5 bases between. In germline, CDR1 is SGHDT, CDR2 YYEEEE. The CDR3 protein is CASSLGAEQYF. CDR3 DNA: TGTGCCAGCAGCTTGGGTGCTGAGCAGTACTTC.

This clone was picked up one time. This chain connects TRBV6-4 to TRBJ1-1; D remains ambiguous. This CDR3 contains 13 residues. Between the trimmed V and J ends, which lost 10 bases and 1 base, there was a span of 13 bases. Germline V gene lookup returns CDR1 MRHNA and CDR2 SNTAGT. Written as DNA, the CDR3 is TGTGCCAACCCGAATGGTGGGAACACTGAAGCTTTCTTT. Its protein is CANPNGGNTEAFF.

The chain links TRBV27 to TRBJ2-7; D not certain. The length of the CDR3 is 13 residues. Trimming took 6 bases from V and 1 from J, leaving 10 bases between them. The germline V gene encodes CDR1 MNHEY and CDR2 SMNVEV (reference sequence). The CDR3 bases are TGTGCCAGCAGCGGTGGCACGTCCTACGAGCAGTACTTC. Protein product: CASSGGTSYEQYF.

This sequence joins TRBV30 and TRBJ1-1, with 11 bases identical to TRBD1. After removal of 5 bases from V and 5 bases from J, the junction contained 4 bases not matched to a gene. Germline CDR1 and CDR2: GTSNPN and SVGIG (reference sequence). This CDR3 is built from 13 residues. DNA of the CDR3: TGTGCCTGGTGGGACAGGGGGGCTACTGAAGCTTTCTTT. Translating it yields CAWWDRGATEAFF. Full variable domain (remainder filled in from reference TRBV30 and TRBJ1-1): SQTIHQWPATLVQPVGSPLSLECTVEGTSNPNLYWYRQAAGRGLQLLFYSVGIGQISSEVPQNLSASRPQDRQFILSSKKLLLSDSGFYLCAWWDRGATEAFFGQGTRLTVV.

This rearrangement joins TRBV13 to TRBJ1-5; no clear D gene. V lost 1 base and J 5 bases, leaving 9 bases between the germline ends. Germline V lookup: CDR1 PRHDT, CDR2 FYEKMQ (reference sequence). This CDR3 comprises 14 residues. The CDR3 here is CASSLANGDQPQHF. The CDR3, as DNA: TGTGCCAGCAGCTTAGCTAATGGGGATCAGCCCCAGCATTTT.

The rearrangement joins TRBV29-1 to TRBJ2-1; 7 nucleotides align to TRBD2. CDR1 SQVTM and CDR2 ANQGSEA come from the germline V gene. The trim removed 8 bases at V and 3 bases at J, leaving 7 bases unmatched. The CDR3 extends over 13 amino acids. The CDR3 bases are TGCAGCCTTGTGGGGGAGGGCTACAATGAGCAGTTCTTC. This gives the protein CSLVGEGYNEQFF.